This TCR beta chain comes out of a study of cytomegalovirus exposure and HLA in healthy donors. Study-wide background: Among the 400 or so donors who were genotyped, about 86% fell in the genetic ancestry cluster that is associated with self-reported Caucasian donors.

Looked up from germline, CDR1 is SNHLY and CDR2 is FYNNEI. With 6 bases clipped from V and 4 bases from J, the junction kept 3 bases outside the gene matches. The CDR3 totals 16 residues. The study ran its PCR with 60 Vbeta and 13 Jbeta primers. Generated by immunoSEQ multiplex PCR, the TCRdb table keeps only in-frame clones and is missing some. The sample holds around 180,000 clones, over 70% seen once. This clone was seen only a few times. As yet, its antigen is unknown. Study-wide findings and caveats: What TCR beta sequences reportedly achieved was accurate prediction of HLA-A and HLA-B alleles in most subjects.

This TCR was recovered from a woman aged 50 to 60 in good health and CMV-seronegative. The V call is TRBV2, the J call TRBJ2-1; 16 nucleotides line up with TRBD2. Sequencing was performed on PBMCs. CDR3 DNA sequence: TGTGCCAGCAGGGGACTAGCGGGAGGGGGATACAATGAGCAGTTCTTC. Translated, it gives CASRGLAGGGYNEQFF. The full variable domain, completed using reference TRBV2 and TRBJ2-1, is EPEVTQTPSHQVTQMGQEVILRCVPISNHLYFYWYRQILGQKVEFLVSFYNNEISEKSEIFDDQFSVERPDGSNFTLKIRSTKLEDSAMYFCASRGLAGGGYNEQFFGPGTRLTVL.